In its sample, the clone carrying this T cell receptor beta chain was seen many times. Its antigen is unknown. Trimming at V came to 3 bases and at J to 2 bases, leaving 4 bases not matched to a gene. There are 15 residues in the CDR3. Looked up from germline, CDR1 is DFQATT and CDR2 is SNEGSKA (reference sequence). It was the library that attached unique molecular identifiers to individual cDNA molecules. In the study's own analysis: Samples held a median of around 92,000 TCRs, range about 20,000–690,600. TCRdb reanalysed the reads using MiXCR and keeps one entry per CDR3 protein. TCRdb, not the authors, supplied the V and J calls. The sample has 120,000 or so distinct CDR3 sequences, over 7.5% seen once. This entry comes from a study of human T cells and chemical hapten exposure. Study in general: Per-sample TCR yields varied mainly from small pooled library volume differences. General study points: With DPC sensitization, TCRs exceeding 1 in 1000 frequency showed no change.

The authors extracted total RNA from unfractionated whole blood. The V call is TRBV20-1, the J call TRBJ2-1; 10 nucleotides line up with TRBD2. The sequenced material came from whole blood. The sequence came from a human donor in good health. Some clones in this sample may be carry-over from other donors' samples. The DNA for the CDR3 is TGCAGTGCTAGGGCTCTAGCGGGGGCCTACAATGAGCAGTTCTTC. Translation: CSARALAGAYNEQFF.